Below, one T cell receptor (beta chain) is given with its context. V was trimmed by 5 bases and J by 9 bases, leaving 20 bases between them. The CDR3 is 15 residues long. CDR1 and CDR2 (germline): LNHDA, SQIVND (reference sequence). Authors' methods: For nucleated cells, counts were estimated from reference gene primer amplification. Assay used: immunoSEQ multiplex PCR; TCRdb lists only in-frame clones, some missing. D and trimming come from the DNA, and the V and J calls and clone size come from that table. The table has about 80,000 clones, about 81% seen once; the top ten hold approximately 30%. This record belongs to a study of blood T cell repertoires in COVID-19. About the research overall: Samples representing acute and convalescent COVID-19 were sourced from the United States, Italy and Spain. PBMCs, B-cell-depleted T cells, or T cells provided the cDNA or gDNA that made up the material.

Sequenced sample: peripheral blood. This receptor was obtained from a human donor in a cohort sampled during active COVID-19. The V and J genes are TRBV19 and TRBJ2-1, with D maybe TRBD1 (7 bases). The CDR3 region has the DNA TGTGCCAGTAGTCCGGAACAGGGGAGGTGGGCTGAGCAGTTCTTC. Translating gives CASSPEQGRWAEQFF.